This T cell receptor (beta chain) was sequenced for a study of blood T cell repertoires in COVID-19. Study-wide context: Specimens from acute and convalescent COVID-19 originated in the United States, Italy and Spain. T cells, B-cell-depleted T cells, or PBMCs supplied cDNA or gDNA.

This CDR3 is 15 amino acids long. CDR1 is SGHVS, CDR2 FQNEAQ, per germline. Between the trimmed V and J ends, which lost 1 base and 4 bases, there was a span of 13 bases. Methods used by the authors: Reference gene primer amplification gave estimated nucleated cell counts. The repertoire was sequenced with immunoSEQ multiplex PCR; TCRdb's copy has only in-frame clones and lacks some. V, J and clone size reflect that table, while D and trimming were determined from the DNA. The data contain 220,000 or so clones, about 80% of them singletons. V and J are TRBV7-8 and TRBJ1-2, with D hard to call. Sequencing input: peripheral blood. This TCR was sampled from a woman in her fifties or sixties with acute or convalescent COVID-19. The CDR3 region has the DNA TGTGCCAGCAGCTTAGGCCGGGAGGGTGGCTATGGCTACACCTTC. As protein: CASSLGREGGYGYTF.